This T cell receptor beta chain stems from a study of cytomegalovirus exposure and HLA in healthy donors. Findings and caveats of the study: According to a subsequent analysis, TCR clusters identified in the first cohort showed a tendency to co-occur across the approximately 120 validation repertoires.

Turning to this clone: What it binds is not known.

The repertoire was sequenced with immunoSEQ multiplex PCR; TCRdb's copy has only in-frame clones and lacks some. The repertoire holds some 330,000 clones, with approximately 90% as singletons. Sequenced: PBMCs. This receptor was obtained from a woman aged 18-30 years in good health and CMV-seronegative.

The DNA for the CDR3 is TGTGCCAGCAGCGCCGCCGTGGCCTATGGCTACACCTTC. Protein product: CASSAAVAYGYTF. The rearrangement links TRBV9 to TRBJ1-2; D gene uncertain. Trimming left V 3 bases short and J 4 bases short, with 10 bases between. The germline gives CDR1 SGDLS, CDR2 YYNGEE. The CDR3 loop spans 13 amino acids.